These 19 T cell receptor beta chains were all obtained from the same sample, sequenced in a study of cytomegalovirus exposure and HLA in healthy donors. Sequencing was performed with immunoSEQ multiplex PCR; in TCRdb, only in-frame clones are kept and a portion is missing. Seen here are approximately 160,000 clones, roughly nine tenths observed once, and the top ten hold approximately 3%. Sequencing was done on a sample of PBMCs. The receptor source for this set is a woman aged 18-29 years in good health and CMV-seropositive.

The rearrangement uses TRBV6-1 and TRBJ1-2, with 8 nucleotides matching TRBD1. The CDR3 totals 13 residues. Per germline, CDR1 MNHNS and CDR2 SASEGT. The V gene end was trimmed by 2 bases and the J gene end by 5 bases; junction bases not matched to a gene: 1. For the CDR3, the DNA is TGTGCCAGCAGTGAAACAGGGGGATATGGCTACACCTTC. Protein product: CASSETGGYGYTF.

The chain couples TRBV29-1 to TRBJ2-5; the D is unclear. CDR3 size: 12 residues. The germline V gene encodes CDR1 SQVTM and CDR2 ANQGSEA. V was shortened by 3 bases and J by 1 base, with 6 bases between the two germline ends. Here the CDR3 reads CSVEGRQETQYF. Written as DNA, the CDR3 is TGCAGCGTTGAGGGCCGCCAAGAGACCCAGTACTTC.

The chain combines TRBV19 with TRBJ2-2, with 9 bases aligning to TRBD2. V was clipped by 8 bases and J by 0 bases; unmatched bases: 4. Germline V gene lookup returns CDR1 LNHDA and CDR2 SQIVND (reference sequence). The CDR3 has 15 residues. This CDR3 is CASSRLAANTGELFF. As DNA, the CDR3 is TGTGCCAGTTCTCGACTAGCGGCGAACACCGGGGAGCTGTTTTTT. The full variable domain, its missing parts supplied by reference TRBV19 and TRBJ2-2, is DGGITQSPKYLFRKEGQNVTLSCEQNLNHDAMYWYRQDPGQGLRLIYYSQIVNDFQKGDIAEGYSVSREKKESFPLTVTSAQKNPTAFYLCASSRLAANTGELFFGEGSRLTVL.

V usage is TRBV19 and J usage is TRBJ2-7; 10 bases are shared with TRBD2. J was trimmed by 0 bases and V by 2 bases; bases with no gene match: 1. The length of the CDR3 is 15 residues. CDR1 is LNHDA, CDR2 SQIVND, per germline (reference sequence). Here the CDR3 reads CASSILAGVSYEQYF. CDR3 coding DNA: TGTGCCAGTAGTATACTAGCGGGGGTCTCCTACGAGCAGTACTTC.

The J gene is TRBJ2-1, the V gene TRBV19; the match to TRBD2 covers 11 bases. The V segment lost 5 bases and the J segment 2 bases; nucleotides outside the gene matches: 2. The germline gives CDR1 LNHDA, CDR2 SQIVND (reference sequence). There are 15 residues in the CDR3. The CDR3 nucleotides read TGTGCCAGTAGTTCTAGCGGGGGGACCTACAATGAGCAGTTCTTC. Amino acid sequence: CASSSSGGTYNEQFF.

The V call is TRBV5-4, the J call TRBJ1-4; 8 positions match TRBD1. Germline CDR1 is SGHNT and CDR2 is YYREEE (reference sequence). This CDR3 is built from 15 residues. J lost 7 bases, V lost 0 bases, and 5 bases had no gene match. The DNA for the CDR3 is TGTGCCAGCAGCTTGGGGACAGGGACTCGTGAAAAACTGTTTTTT. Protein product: CASSLGTGTREKLFF. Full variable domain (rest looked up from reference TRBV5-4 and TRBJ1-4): ETGVTQSPTHLIKTRGQQVTLRCSSQSGHNTVSWYQQALGQGPQFIFQYYREEENGRGNFPPRFSGLQFPNYSSELNVNALELDDSALYLCASSLGTGTREKLFFGSGTQLSVL.

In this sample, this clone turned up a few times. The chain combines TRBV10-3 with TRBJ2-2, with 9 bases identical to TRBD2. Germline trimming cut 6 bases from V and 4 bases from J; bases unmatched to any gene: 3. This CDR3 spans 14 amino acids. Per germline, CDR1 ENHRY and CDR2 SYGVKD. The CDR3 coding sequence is TGTGCCATCAGCGCGGGGGGGCCCACCGGGGAGCTGTTTTTT. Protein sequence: CAISAGGPTGELFF.

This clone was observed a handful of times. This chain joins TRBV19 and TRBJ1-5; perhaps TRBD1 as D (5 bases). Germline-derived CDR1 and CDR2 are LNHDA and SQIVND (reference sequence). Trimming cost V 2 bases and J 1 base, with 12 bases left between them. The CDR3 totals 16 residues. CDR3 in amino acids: CASSISGAGSNQPQHF. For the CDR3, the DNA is TGTGCCAGTAGTATATCCGGGGCGGGGAGCAATCAGCCCCAGCATTTT.

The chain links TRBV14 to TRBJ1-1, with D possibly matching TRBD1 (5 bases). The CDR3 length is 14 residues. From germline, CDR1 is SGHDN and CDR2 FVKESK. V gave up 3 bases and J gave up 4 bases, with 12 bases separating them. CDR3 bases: TGTGCCAGCAGCCATCACGGGGGGGGCACTGAAGCTTTCTTT. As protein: CASSHHGGGTEAFF.

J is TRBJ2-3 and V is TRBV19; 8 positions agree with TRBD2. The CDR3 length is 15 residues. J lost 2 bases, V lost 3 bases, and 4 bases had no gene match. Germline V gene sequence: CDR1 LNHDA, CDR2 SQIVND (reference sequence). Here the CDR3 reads CASSIRAGATDTQYF. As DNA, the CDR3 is TGTGCCAGTAGTATCAGAGCGGGGGCCACAGATACGCAGTATTTT.

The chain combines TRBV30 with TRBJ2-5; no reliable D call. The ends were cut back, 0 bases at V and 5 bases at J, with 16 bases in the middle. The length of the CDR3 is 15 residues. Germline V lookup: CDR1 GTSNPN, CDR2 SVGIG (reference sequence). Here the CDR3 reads CAWSVGAPIMETQYF. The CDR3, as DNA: TGTGCCTGGAGTGTAGGAGCACCCATAATGGAGACCCAGTACTTC.

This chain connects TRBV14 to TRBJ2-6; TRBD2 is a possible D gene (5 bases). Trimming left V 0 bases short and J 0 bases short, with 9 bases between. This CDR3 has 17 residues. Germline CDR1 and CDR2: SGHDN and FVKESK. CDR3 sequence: CASSQELRVSGANVLTF. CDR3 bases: TGTGCCAGCAGCCAAGAATTGAGGGTCTCTGGGGCCAACGTCCTGACTTTC. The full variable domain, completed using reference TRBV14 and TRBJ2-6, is EAGVTQFPSHSVIEKGQTVTLRCDPISGHDNLYWYRRVMGKEIKFLLHFVKESKQDESGMPNNRFLAERTGGTYSTLKVQPAELEDSGVYFCASSQELRVSGANVLTFGAGSRLTVL.

CDR3 coding DNA: TGTGCCAGCAGCACAGGGACAGGGGGAAACGCTGAAGCTTTCTTT. Its translation is CASSTGTGGNAEAFF. The J gene is TRBJ1-1, the V gene TRBV11-2, with 11 bases identical to TRBD1. Germline-derived CDR1 and CDR2 are SGHAT and FQNNGV. V lost 5 bases and J lost 6; bases outside the gene matches: 8. This CDR3 comprises 15 residues.

The CDR3 loop reads CASRTSGNPSGYTF. The CDR3 DNA reads TGTGCCAGCAGAACTTCAGGTAATCCGAGCGGCTACACCTTC. The rearrangement links TRBV2 to TRBJ1-2; D remains ambiguous. The germline V and J ends were trimmed by 6 bases and 8 bases, with 19 bases remaining between them. The CDR3 has 14 amino acids. Germline assignment: CDR1 SNHLY and CDR2 FYNNEI.

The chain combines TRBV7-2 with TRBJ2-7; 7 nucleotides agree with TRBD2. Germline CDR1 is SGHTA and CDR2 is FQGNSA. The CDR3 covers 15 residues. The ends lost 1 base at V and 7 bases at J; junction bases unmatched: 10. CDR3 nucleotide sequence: TGTGCCAGCAGCTTAGAAGGGGCGGGAGTCGGGGAGCAGTACTTC. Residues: CASSLEGAGVGEQYF.

The DNA of the CDR3 is TGCGCCAGCAGCCTGTCCCGGGACAGGACAGATACGCAGTATTTT. Translating gives CASSLSRDRTDTQYF. The rearrangement joins TRBV5-1 to TRBJ2-3; 8 bases map to TRBD1. V was clipped by 4 bases and J by 3 bases; unmatched bases: 7. Germline V gene data show CDR1 as SGHRS and CDR2 as YFSETQ. There are 15 residues in the CDR3.

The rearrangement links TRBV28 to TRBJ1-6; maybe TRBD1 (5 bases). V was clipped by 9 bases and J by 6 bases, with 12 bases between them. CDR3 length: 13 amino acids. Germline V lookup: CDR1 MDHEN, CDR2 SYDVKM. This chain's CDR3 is CASRTSLNSPLHF. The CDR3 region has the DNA TGTGCCAGTCGGACAAGTCTTAATTCACCCCTCCACTTT.

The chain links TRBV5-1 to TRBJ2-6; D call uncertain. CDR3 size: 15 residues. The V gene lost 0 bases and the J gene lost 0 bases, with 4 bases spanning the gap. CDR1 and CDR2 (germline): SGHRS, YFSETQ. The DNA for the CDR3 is TGCGCCAGCAGCTTGGTCCTCTCTGGGGCCAACGTCCTGACTTTC. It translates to CASSLVLSGANVLTF.

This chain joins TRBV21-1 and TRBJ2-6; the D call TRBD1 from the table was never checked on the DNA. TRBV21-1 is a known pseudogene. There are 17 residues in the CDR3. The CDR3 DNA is TGTGCCAGCAGTACGACAGGGGGATCTTCTGGGGCCAACGTCCTGACTTTC. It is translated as CASSTTGGSSGANVLTF.